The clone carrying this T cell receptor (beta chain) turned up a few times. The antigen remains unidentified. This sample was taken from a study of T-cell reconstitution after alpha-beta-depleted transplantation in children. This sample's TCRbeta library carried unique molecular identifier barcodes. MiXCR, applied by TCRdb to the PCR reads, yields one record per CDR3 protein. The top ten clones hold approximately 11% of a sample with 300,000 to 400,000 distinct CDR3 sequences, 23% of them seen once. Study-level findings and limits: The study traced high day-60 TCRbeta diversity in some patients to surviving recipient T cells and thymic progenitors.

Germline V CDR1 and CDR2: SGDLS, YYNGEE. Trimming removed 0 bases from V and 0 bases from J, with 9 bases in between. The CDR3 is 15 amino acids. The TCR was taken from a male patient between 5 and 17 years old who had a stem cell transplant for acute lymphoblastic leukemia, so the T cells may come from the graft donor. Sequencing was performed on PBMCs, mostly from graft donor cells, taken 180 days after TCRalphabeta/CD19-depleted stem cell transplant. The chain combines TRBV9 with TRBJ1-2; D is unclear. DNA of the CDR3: TGTGCCAGCAGCGTAGTCGACGCAGCTAACTATGGCTACACCTTC. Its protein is CASSVVDAANYGYTF.